This T cell receptor (beta chain) was sequenced for a study of blood T cell repertoires in COVID-19. At the level of the study: There were acute and convalescent COVID-19 samples, and they came from the United States, Italy and Spain. From T cells, B-cell-depleted T cells, or PBMCs came the material, which was cDNA or gDNA.

Under the authors' procedure: By means of reference gene primer amplification, nucleated cell counts were estimated. The assay was immunoSEQ multiplex PCR, and TCRdb's table has in-frame clones only and misses some. V and J calls and clone size are as listed in that table; D and trimming were resolved from the DNA. Of under 130,000 clones in the sample, roughly 87% were seen once. This clonotype was sampled from a man in his fifties in a cohort sampled during active COVID-19. Sequences were obtained from peripheral blood.

The CDR3 nucleotides are TGTGCCAGCAGCTTAGCGACAGGGAGGAATTCACCCCTCCACTTT. It encodes CASSLATGRNSPLHF. V and J are TRBV11-3 and TRBJ1-6, with TRBD1 identical over 7 bases. Germline values: CDR1 SGHNT, CDR2 YENEEA. V was pared by 1 base and J by 7 bases, with 4 bases of the junction left unmatched. The CDR3 extends over 15 amino acids.